This TCR beta chain came from a study of cytomegalovirus exposure and HLA in healthy donors. Across the study: The 130 or so validation repertoires, a later analysis reported, used the same platform as the roughly 660 repertoires from the first cohort. General study points: As confirmed in vitro, three CMV-associated chains were specific for CMV antigens. Per published reports, the classifier diagnosed cytomegalovirus status with high specificity and sensitivity. TCR clusters originating in the first cohort tended to co-occur in the 110 or so validation repertoires, according to a later analysis.

Remarks on this clone: The antigen remains unidentified.

Libraries were prepared by immunoSEQ multiplex PCR; TCRdb keeps only in-frame clonotypes and omits some of them. The sample has more than 250,000 clones, just over 85% seen once; the top ten hold 0.65% to 0.85%. CDR3 size: 13 residues. Trimming pared 9 bases from V and 6 bases from J, leaving 16 bases between. The germline V gene encodes CDR1 SGHNT and CDR2 YENEEA. The TCR comes from a woman younger than 30 in good health and CMV-seronegative. This sequence joins TRBV11-3 and TRBJ2-3; TRBD2 is a possible D gene (5 bases). The sequencing input was PBMCs. In nucleotides, the CDR3 is TGTGCCAGTTCATCCGGGGAGTGGGATACGCAGTATTTT. As protein: CASSSGEWDTQYF.